This T cell receptor beta chain was recovered during a study of blood T cell repertoires in COVID-19. Study-wide background: Spain, Italy and the United States supplied samples that represented acute and convalescent COVID-19. PBMCs, B-cell-depleted T cells, or T cells provided the cDNA or gDNA that made up the material.

The CDR3 consists of 16 residues. Germline CDR1 is SGHVS and CDR2 is FQNEAQ. The ends lost 5 bases at V and 10 bases at J; junction bases unmatched: 13. Original data processing: Estimates of nucleated cell counts were drawn from the amplification of reference gene primers. This table comes from immunoSEQ multiplex PCR, and its TCRdb copy is limited to in-frame clones, with some not included. From that table come the V and J calls and clone size; the DNA was used to work out D and trimming. This sample has about 110,000 clones; 70% to 75% occur once, and the top ten carry approximately 0.9%. V usage is TRBV7-8 and J usage is TRBJ1-6; 8 bases map to TRBD1. The clonotype originates from a human donor with acute or convalescent COVID-19. The donor label of this sample is uncertain. Sequences were obtained from peripheral blood. This CDR3 is CASSTGGSATSSPLHF. DNA of the CDR3: TGTGCCAGCAGCACAGGGGGGTCCGCAACGAGCTCACCCCTCCACTTT.